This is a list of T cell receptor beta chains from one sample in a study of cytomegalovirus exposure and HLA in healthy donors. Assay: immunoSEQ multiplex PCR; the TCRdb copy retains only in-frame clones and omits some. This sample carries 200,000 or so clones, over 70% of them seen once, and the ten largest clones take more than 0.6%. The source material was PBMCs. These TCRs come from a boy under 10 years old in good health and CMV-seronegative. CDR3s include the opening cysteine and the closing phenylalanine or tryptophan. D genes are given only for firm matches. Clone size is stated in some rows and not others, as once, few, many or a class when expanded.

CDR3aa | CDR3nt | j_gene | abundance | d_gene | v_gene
CASSPDRYRYEQYF | TGTGCCAGCAGCCCCGACAGGTATCGCTACGAGCAGTACTTC | TRBJ2-7 | NA | NA | TRBV7-2
CASSLASVYTDTQYF | TGTGCCAGCAGCTTAGCTAGCGTATACACAGATACGCAGTATTTT | TRBJ2-3 | NA | NA | TRBV7-8
CASSDGGVVGTEQYF | TGTGCCAGCAGTGATGGCGGGGTGGTAGGGACCGAGCAGTACTTC | TRBJ2-7 | NA | NA | TRBV6-1
CASSLLAGPPYEQYF | TGTGCCAGCAGTTTACTAGCGGGCCCGCCCTACGAGCAGTACTTC | TRBJ2-7 | NA | TRBD2 | TRBV27
CASSLGDSEAFF | TGTGCCAGCAGCTTAGGGGACAGTGAAGCTTTCTTT | TRBJ1-1 | NA | TRBD1 | TRBV11-2
CASSPGQGGYEQYF | TGTGCCAGTAGTCCCGGACAGGGGGGGTACGAGCAGTACTTC | TRBJ2-7 | NA | TRBD1 | TRBV19
CSVAGYYEQYF | TGCAGCGTTGCGGGATACTACGAGCAGTACTTC | TRBJ2-7 | NA | NA | TRBV29-1
CASSFSGQGSGELFF | TGTGCCAGCAGCTTCTCGGGACAGGGGTCCGGGGAGCTGTTTTTT | TRBJ2-2 | NA | TRBD1 | TRBV7-6
CASSFTSGVYNEQFF | TGTGCCAGTAGTTTCACTAGCGGGGTTTACAATGAGCAGTTCTTC | TRBJ2-1 | NA | TRBD2 | TRBV19
CAWADRGEQYF | TGTGCCTGGGCAGACAGGGGCGAGCAGTACTTC | TRBJ2-7 | once | TRBD1 | TRBV30
CAWSVSGGGFDGYTF | TGTGCCTGGAGTGTATCTGGGGGCGGATTTGATGGCTACACCTTC | TRBJ1-2 | NA | NA | TRBV30
CASSYSRQNYNSPLHF | TGTGCCAGCAGTTACTCTCGACAGAACTATAATTCACCCCTCCACTTT | TRBJ1-6 | NA | NA | TRBV6-5
CASSPTPTSEAFF | TGTGCCAGCTCACCTACCCCCACAAGTGAAGCTTTCTTT | TRBJ1-1 | NA | NA | TRBV18
CASSEDQRVAQYF | TGTGCCAGCAGTGAAGACCAGCGGGTGGCGCAGTATTTT | TRBJ2-3 | once | NA | TRBV6-1
CASSLDWGRGNYGYTF | TGTGCCAGCAGCTTAGATTGGGGCAGGGGTAACTATGGCTACACCTTC | TRBJ1-2 | NA | NA | TRBV11-2
CASSPIHLAGATNEKLFF | TGCGCCAGCAGCCCGATCCACCTAGCAGGGGCAACTAATGAAAAACTGTTTTTT | TRBJ1-4 | few | NA | TRBV4-1
CASSRPGQGATDTQYF | TGTGCCAGCAGCCGACCGGGACAGGGCGCCACAGATACGCAGTATTTT | TRBJ2-3 | once | TRBD1 | TRBV5-4
CASSSGTGKSNYGYTF | TGTGCCAGCAGCTCCGGGACAGGGAAGTCTAACTATGGCTACACCTTC | TRBJ1-2 | NA | TRBD1 | TRBV13
CASSDAKREGLYNEQFF | TGTGCCAGCAGTGACGCAAAGCGGGAGGGCCTCTACAATGAGCAGTTCTTC | TRBJ2-1 | NA | TRBD2 | TRBV6-4
CASSVGDYEQYF | TGTGCCAGCAGCGTAGGAGACTACGAGCAGTACTTC | TRBJ2-7 | NA | NA | TRBV9
CAWREGGYSPLHF | TGTGCCTGGAGAGAAGGGGGATACTCACCCCTCCACTTT | TRBJ1-6 | NA | NA | TRBV30
CAWSAGFNYGYTF | TGTGCCTGGAGCGCGGGCTTCAACTATGGCTACACCTTC | TRBJ1-2 | NA | NA | TRBV30
CASSLAAGHRNQPQHF | TGTGCCAGCAGCTTAGCCGCTGGACACCGCAATCAGCCCCAGCATTTT | TRBJ1-5 | NA | NA | TRBV7-8
CASSRDSYEQYF | TGTGCCAGTAGCAGGGACAGCTACGAGCAGTACTTC | TRBJ2-7 | NA | TRBD1 | TRBV19
CASSDGHHTYNEQFF | TGTGCCAGCAGCGACGGACACCATACCTACAATGAGCAGTTCTTC | TRBJ2-1 | NA | NA | TRBV11-2
CASGPDRVGYTF | TGTGCTAGTGGTCCTGACAGGGTTGGCTACACCTTC | TRBJ1-2 | NA | TRBD1 | TRBV12-5
CASKGVTPSTDTQYF | TGTGCCTCCAAGGGGGTCACACCCAGCACAGATACGCAGTATTTT | TRBJ2-3 | NA | NA | TRBV6-5
CASSLFGQVQETQYF | TGTGCCAGCAGCTTATTCGGACAGGTGCAAGAGACCCAGTACTTC | TRBJ2-5 | NA | TRBD1 | TRBV27
CASRVTWEGGYEQYF | TGTGCCAGCAGGGTCACCTGGGAGGGAGGATACGAGCAGTACTTC | TRBJ2-7 | NA | TRBD2 | TRBV7-6
CAWTWDSRTDGYTF | TGTGCCTGGACCTGGGACTCCCGGACGGATGGCTACACCTTC | TRBJ1-2 | NA | NA | TRBV30
CASSYRQLEQYF | TGTGCCAGCAGCTATAGACAGCTCGAGCAGTACTTC | TRBJ2-7 | once | NA | TRBV5-8